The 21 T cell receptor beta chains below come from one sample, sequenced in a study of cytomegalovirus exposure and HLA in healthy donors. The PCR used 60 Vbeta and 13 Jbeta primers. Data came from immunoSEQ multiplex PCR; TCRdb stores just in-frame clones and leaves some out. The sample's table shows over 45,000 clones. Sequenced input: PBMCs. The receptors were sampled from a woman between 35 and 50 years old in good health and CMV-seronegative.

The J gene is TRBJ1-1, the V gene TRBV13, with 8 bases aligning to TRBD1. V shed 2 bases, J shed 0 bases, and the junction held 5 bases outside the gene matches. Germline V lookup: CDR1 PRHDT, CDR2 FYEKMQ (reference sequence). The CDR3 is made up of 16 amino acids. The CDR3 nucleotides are TGTGCCAGCAGCTTATCTACAGGGGGAATGAACACTGAAGCTTTCTTT. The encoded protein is CASSLSTGGMNTEAFF.

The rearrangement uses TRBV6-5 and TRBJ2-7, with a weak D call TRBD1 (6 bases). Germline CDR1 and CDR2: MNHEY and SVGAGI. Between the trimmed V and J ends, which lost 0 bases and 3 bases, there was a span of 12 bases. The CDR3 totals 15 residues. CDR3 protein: CASSYSQGRLYEQYF. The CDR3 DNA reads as TGTGCCAGCAGTTACTCGCAGGGGCGACTCTACGAGCAGTACTTC.

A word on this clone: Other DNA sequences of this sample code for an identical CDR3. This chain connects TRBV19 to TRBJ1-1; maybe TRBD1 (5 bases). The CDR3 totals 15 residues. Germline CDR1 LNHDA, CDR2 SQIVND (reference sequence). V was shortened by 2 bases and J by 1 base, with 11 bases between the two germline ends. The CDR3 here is CASSISFRGNTEAFF. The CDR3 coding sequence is TGTGCCAGTAGTATATCCTTTAGGGGGAACACTGAAGCTTTCTTT.

CDR3 region: CASSLWTGGVSEKLFF. The DNA of the CDR3 is TGTGCCAGTAGCCTCTGGACAGGAGGAGTGTCGGAAAAACTGTTTTTT. The genes are TRBV19 and TRBJ1-4; 7 bases align to TRBD1. CDR1 is LNHDA, CDR2 SQIVND, per germline (reference sequence). V shed 6 bases, J shed 8 bases, and the junction held 15 bases outside the gene matches. CDR3 length: 16 residues.

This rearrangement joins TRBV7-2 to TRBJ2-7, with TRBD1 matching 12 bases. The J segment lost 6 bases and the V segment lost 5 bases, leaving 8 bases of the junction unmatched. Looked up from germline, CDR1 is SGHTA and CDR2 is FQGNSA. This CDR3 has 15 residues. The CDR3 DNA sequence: TGTGCCAGCAGCAAGGGGACAGGGGGCTTTGGCGAGCAGTACTTC. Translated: CASSKGTGGFGEQYF.

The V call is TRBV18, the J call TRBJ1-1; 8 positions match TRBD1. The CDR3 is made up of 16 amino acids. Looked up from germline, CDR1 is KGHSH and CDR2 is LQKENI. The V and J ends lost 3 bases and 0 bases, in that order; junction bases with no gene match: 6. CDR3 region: CASSPLDRDLNTEAFF. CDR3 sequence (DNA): TGTGCCAGCTCACCGTTGGACAGGGATTTGAACACTGAAGCTTTCTTT.

The CDR3 sequence is CASSHRRANTEAFF. The CDR3 bases are TGCGCCAGCAGCCACAGGAGGGCGAACACTGAAGCTTTCTTT. This sequence joins TRBV4-3 and TRBJ1-1; no reliable D call. V lost 3 bases, J lost 1 base, and 9 bases lay in between. The CDR3 loop spans 14 amino acids. From germline, CDR1 is LGHNA and CDR2 YSLEER.

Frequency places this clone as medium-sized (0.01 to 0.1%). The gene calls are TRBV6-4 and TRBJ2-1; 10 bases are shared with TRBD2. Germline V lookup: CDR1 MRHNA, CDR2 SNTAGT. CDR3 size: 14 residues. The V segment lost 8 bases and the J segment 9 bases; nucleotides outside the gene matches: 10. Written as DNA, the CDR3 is TGTGCCAGCCAAGATAGCGGGGGGTACGGTGAGCAGTTCTTC. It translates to CASQDSGGYGEQFF.

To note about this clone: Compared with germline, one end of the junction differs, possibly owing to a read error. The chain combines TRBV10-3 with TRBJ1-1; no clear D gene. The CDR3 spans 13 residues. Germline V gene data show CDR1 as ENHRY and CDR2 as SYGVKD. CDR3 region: CAIGEAWSTEDFF. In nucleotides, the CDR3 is TGTGCCATCGGGGAGGCATGGAGCACTGAAGATTTCTTT.

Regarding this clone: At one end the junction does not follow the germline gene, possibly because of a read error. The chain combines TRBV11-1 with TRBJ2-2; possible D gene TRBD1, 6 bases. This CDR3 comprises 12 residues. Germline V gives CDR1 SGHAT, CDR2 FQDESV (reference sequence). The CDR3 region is CASSYRAGELSF. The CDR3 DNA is TGTGCCAGCAGTTACAGGGCCGGGGAGCTGTCTTTT.

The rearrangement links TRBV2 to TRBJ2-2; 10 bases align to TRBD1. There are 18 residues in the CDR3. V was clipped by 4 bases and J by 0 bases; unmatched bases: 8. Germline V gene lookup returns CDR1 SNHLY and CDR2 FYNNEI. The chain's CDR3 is CASSVTRDRGSNTGELFF. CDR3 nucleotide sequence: TGTGCCAGCAGTGTTACCCGGGACAGGGGATCGAACACCGGGGAGCTGTTTTTT.

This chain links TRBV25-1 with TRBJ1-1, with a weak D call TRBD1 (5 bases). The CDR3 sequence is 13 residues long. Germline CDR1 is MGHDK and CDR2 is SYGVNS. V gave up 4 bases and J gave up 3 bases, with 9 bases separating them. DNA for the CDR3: TGTGCCAGCAGTGGAATGGGGCACACTGAAGCTTTCTTT. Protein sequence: CASSGMGHTEAFF.

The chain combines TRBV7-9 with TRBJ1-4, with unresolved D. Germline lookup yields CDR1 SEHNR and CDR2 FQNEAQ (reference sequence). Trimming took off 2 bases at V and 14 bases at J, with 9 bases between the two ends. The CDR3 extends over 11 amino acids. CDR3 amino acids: CASSLTDILFF. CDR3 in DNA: TGTGCCAGCAGCTTAACCGACATTCTGTTTTTT.

The CDR3 here is CASSTRLAGVRQFF. CDR3 DNA: TGTGCCAGCAGCACCCGCTTAGCGGGAGTACGGCAGTTCTTC. The rearrangement links TRBV9 to TRBJ2-1; TRBD2 matches 9 bases. The CDR3 contains 14 residues. V gave up 4 bases and J gave up 12 bases; unmatched junction bases: 11. Looked up from germline, CDR1 is SGDLS and CDR2 is YYNGEE.

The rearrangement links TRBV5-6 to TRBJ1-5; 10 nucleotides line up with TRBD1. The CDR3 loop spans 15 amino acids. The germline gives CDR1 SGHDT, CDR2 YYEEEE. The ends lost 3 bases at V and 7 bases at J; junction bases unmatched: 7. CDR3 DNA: TGTGCCAGCAGCTCACTACGGACAGGGGGGCAGCCCCAGCATTTT. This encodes CASSSLRTGGQPQHF.

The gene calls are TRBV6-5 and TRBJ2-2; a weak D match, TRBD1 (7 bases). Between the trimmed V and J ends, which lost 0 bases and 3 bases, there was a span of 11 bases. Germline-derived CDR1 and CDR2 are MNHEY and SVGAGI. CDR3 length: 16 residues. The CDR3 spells CASSYSSRGDTGELFF. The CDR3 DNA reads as TGTGCCAGCAGTTACTCGTCCAGGGGGGACACCGGGGAGCTGTTTTTT.

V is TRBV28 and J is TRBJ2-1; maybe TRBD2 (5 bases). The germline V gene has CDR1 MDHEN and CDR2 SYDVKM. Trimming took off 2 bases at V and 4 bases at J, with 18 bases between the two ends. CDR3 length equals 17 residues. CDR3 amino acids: CASSLGYSAGTYNEQFF. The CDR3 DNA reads TGTGCCAGCAGTTTAGGTTACTCGGCGGGCACATACAATGAGCAGTTCTTC.

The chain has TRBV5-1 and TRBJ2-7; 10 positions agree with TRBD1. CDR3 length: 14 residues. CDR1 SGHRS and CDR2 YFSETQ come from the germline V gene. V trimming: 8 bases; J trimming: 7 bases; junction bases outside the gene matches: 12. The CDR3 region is CASGTGVFLGEQYF. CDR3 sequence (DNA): TGCGCCAGTGGGACAGGGGTGTTTTTGGGGGAGCAGTACTTC.

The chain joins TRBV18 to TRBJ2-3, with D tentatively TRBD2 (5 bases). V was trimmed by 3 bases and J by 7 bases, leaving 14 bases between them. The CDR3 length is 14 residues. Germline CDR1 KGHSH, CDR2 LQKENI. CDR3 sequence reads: CASSPKDSDNTQYF. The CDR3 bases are TGTGCCAGCTCACCGAAGGACTCCGACAATACGCAGTATTTT. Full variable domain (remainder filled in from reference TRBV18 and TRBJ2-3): NAGVMQNPRHLVRRRGQEARLRCSPMKGHSHVYWYRQLPEEGLKFMVYLQKENIIDESGMPKERFSAEFPKEGPSILRIQQVVRGDSAAYFCASSPKDSDNTQYFGPGTRLTVL.

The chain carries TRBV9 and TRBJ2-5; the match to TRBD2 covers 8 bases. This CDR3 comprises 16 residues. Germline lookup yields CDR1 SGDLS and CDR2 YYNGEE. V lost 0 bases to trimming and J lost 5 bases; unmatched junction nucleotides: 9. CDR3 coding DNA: TGTGCCAGCAGCGTAGCGGGAGGGCCTCCCCAGGAGACCCAGTACTTC. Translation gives CASSVAGGPPQETQYF.

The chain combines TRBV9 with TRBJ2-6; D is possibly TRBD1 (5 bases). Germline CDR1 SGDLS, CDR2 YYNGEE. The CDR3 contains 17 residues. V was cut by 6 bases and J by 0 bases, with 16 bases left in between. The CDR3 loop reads CASTLTGFLSGANVLTF. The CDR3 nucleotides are TGTGCCAGCACCCTTACAGGTTTCCTCTCTGGGGCCAACGTCCTGACTTTC.